The 29 T cell receptor beta chains given below trace back to one sample, sequenced in a study of radiation and T cells in renal cell carcinoma. This table comes from immunoSEQ multiplex PCR, and its TCRdb copy is limited to in-frame clones, with some not included. The sample includes 100,000 to 150,000 clones, about 81% of them seen just once. As to time point: blood 2 weeks post-SBRT. Treatment in this sample: 15 Gy SBRT to primary tumor, nephrectomy 4 weeks later. The material sequenced was blood, taken from a patient whose treatment included radiotherapy and nephrectomy. The receptors derive from a man between 45 and 60 years old with renal cell carcinoma.

This clone has a handful of counts. The chain carries TRBV7-6 and TRBJ2-5; 12 bases align to TRBD2. Germline V gene lookup returns CDR1 SGHVS and CDR2 FNYEAQ. V lost 5 bases to trimming and J lost 1 base; unmatched junction nucleotides: 5. This CDR3 has 16 residues. The CDR3 region has the DNA TGTGCCAGCAGCCCGCGACTAGCGGGGGTCCAAGAGACCCAGTACTTC. Translated: CASSPRLAGVQETQYF.

The J gene is TRBJ1-3, the V gene TRBV6-1, with TRBD1 matching 8 bases. The CDR3 has 16 amino acids. The V segment lost 3 bases and the J segment 0 bases; nucleotides outside the gene matches: 4. CDR1 MNHNS and CDR2 SASEGT come from the germline V gene. CDR3 in amino acids: CASSERTGSSGNTIYF. As DNA, the CDR3 is TGTGCCAGCAGTGAGAGGACAGGGTCCTCTGGAAACACCATATATTTT.

The gene calls are TRBV4-1 and TRBJ1-2; 12 bases match TRBD1. Germline loops: CDR1 MGHRA, CDR2 YSYEKL. The CDR3 covers 15 residues. V trimming: 4 bases; J trimming: 2 bases; junction bases outside the gene matches: 2. DNA of the CDR3: TGCGCCAGCAGCCGGGGACAGGGGGCGAACTATGGCTACACCTTC. It translates to CASSRGQGANYGYTF.

The rearrangement joins TRBV2 to TRBJ1-5, with 7 nucleotides matching TRBD1. The germline CDR1 and CDR2 sequences are SNHLY and FYNNEI. V lost 2 bases and J lost 1; bases outside the gene matches: 2. The CDR3 is made up of 15 amino acids. The chain's CDR3 is CASSEQGQSNQPQHF. The CDR3 DNA reads as TGTGCCAGCAGTGAACAGGGACAGAGCAATCAGCCCCAGCATTTT.

The DNA for the CDR3 is TGTGCCAGCAGCCCAATTCCAGGTCTAGGCAATGAGCAGTTCTTC. Residues: CASSPIPGLGNEQFF. The chain has TRBV9 and TRBJ2-1; no clear D gene. The CDR3 runs 15 residues. Germline CDR1 reads SGDLS; CDR2 reads YYNGEE. V was pared by 4 bases and J by 6 bases, with 17 bases between. The variable domain in full, completed from reference TRBV9 and TRBJ2-1, reads DSGVTQTPKHLITATGQRVTLRCSPRSGDLSVYWYQQSLDQGLQFLIQYYNGEERAKGNILERFSAQQFPDLHSELNLSSLELGDSALYFCASSPIPGLGNEQFFGPGTRLTVL.

The table lists this clone with a few counts. The J gene is TRBJ2-1, the V gene TRBV5-4; D is uncertain. The CDR3 consists of 16 residues. V lost 4 bases to trimming and J lost 1 base, with 15 bases between them. Germline V gives CDR1 SGHNT, CDR2 YYREEE (reference sequence). The CDR3 reads CASSPRYGGSYNEQFF. The CDR3 nucleotides are TGTGCCAGCAGCCCGCGTTACGGTGGTTCCTACAATGAGCAGTTCTTC.

The chain is built from TRBV5-1 and TRBJ2-1; D ambiguous. CDR1 and CDR2 from the germline V gene are SGHRS and YFSETQ. This CDR3 is built from 17 residues. V was cut by 0 bases and J by 2 bases, with 15 bases left in between. CDR3 sequence (DNA): TGCGCCAGCAGCTTGGGAAGGGTTCAGCGCGCCTACAATGAGCAGTTCTTC. Its protein is CASSLGRVQRAYNEQFF.

The chain couples TRBV30 to TRBJ2-4; D not resolved. Per germline, CDR1 GTSNPN and CDR2 SVGIG (reference sequence). Deletions cut 2 bases from V and 6 bases from J, with 5 bases between. The CDR3 is made up of 11 amino acids. The CDR3 coding sequence is TGTGCCTGGAGTAGTGGAAACATTCAGTACTTC. Its translation: CAWSSGNIQYF.

The chain joins TRBV7-2 to TRBJ2-7; possibly TRBD2 for D (6 bases). The CDR3 extends over 15 amino acids. CDR1 is SGHTA, CDR2 FQGNSA, per germline. V was pared by 1 base and J by 1 base, with 11 bases between. The CDR3 is CASSLGGGISYEQYF. The CDR3, as DNA: TGTGCCAGCAGCTTAGGTGGCGGGATTTCCTACGAGCAGTACTTC.

The V call is TRBV6-5, the J call TRBJ1-5; 9 bases match TRBD1. Germline-derived CDR1 and CDR2 are MNHEY and SVGAGI. This CDR3 has 15 residues. V shed 6 bases, J shed 1 base, and the junction held 4 bases outside the gene matches. The CDR3 loop reads CASRGTGSSNQPQHF. Here the CDR3 DNA reads TGTGCCAGCAGGGGGACAGGGTCAAGCAATCAGCCCCAGCATTTT.

The chain recombines TRBV19 with TRBJ1-5, with D possibly matching TRBD1 (6 bases). V was shortened by 6 bases and J by 2 bases, with 14 bases between the two germline ends. The CDR3 runs to 15 residues. Germline assignment: CDR1 LNHDA and CDR2 SQIVND (reference sequence). In DNA, the CDR3 is TGTGCCAGTAGGAAAGGGGGTCAAGGCAATCAGCCCCAGCATTTT. Its protein is CASRKGGQGNQPQHF.

This chain joins TRBV30 and TRBJ2-7; D could derive from TRBD1 or TRBD2 (5 bases each). From germline, CDR1 is GTSNPN and CDR2 SVGIG (reference sequence). Trimming took off 0 bases at V and 6 bases at J, with 21 bases between the two ends. CDR3 length: 16 amino acids. The CDR3 here is CAWSVERGSWDVEQYF. The CDR3 DNA reads TGTGCCTGGAGTGTAGAGAGAGGGAGCTGGGACGTCGAGCAGTACTTC.

The chain is built from TRBV5-4 and TRBJ1-2; D is unresolved. Per germline, CDR1 SGHNT and CDR2 YYREEE (reference sequence). V shed 4 bases and J shed 6 bases, with 22 bases lying between them. The CDR3 is made up of 16 amino acids. The CDR3 DNA follows: TGTGCCAGCAGCCACCCCGCTGACCCCATTAGGGATGGCTACACCTTC. It encodes CASSHPADPIRDGYTF. Complete variable domain (other parts from reference TRBV5-4 and TRBJ1-2): ETGVTQSPTHLIKTRGQQVTLRCSSQSGHNTVSWYQQALGQGPQFIFQYYREEENGRGNFPPRFSGLQFPNYSSELNVNALELDDSALYLCASSHPADPIRDGYTFGSGTRLTVV.

This chain connects TRBV27 to TRBJ1-5; TRBD1 is a possible D gene (5 bases). CDR3 length: 14 residues. The V gene lost 1 base and the J gene lost 6 bases, with 10 bases spanning the gap. Germline-derived CDR1 and CDR2 are MNHEY and SMNVEV (reference sequence). The CDR3 is CASSLLRGTQPQHF. CDR3 bases: TGTGCCAGCAGTTTATTGAGGGGTACTCAGCCCCAGCATTTT.

The V gene is TRBV2, the J gene TRBJ2-7, with D tentatively TRBD2 (6 bases). This CDR3 region has 16 residues. Germline V gives CDR1 SNHLY, CDR2 FYNNEI. Trimming pared 8 bases from V and 7 bases from J, leaving 27 bases between. The CDR3 DNA sequence: TGTGCCAGCGTCGGACCTAGCGAACGATACGAAGTGGAGCAGTACTTC. It encodes CASVGPSERYEVEQYF.

This rearrangement joins TRBV4-1 to TRBJ2-7, with 8 bases aligning to TRBD1. With V trimmed by 1 base and J by 0 bases, 5 bases remained unmatched. The germline gives CDR1 MGHRA, CDR2 YSYEKL. The CDR3 contains 16 residues. CDR3 coding DNA: TGCGCCAGCAGCCAAGCTCCGACAGGGGTCTCCTACGAGCAGTACTTC. Encoded protein: CASSQAPTGVSYEQYF.

The V gene is TRBV7-2, the J gene TRBJ2-6; 14 bases line up with TRBD2. V dropped 5 bases and J dropped 8; count of bases not matched to a gene: 11. Germline assignment: CDR1 SGHTA and CDR2 FQGNSA. There are 18 residues in the CDR3. The CDR3 is CASSRGLAGGFQPNVLTF. The CDR3 DNA follows: TGTGCCAGCAGCCGAGGACTAGCGGGAGGTTTCCAACCCAACGTCCTGACTTTC.

The chain has TRBV30 and TRBJ2-7; 10 bases line up with TRBD2. Germline CDR1 reads GTSNPN; CDR2 reads SVGIG (reference sequence). This CDR3 has 13 residues. The V segment lost 2 bases and the J segment 9 bases; nucleotides outside the gene matches: 7. CDR3 in amino acids: CAWSLAGDSGQYF. CDR3 sequence (DNA): TGTGCCTGGAGTCTAGCGGGAGATTCGGGGCAGTACTTC. The complete variable domain, with remaining parts taken from reference TRBV30 and TRBJ2-7, reads SQTIHQWPATLVQPVGSPLSLECTVEGTSNPNLYWYRQAAGRGLQLLFYSVGIGQISSEVPQNLSASRPQDRQFILSSKKLLLSDSGFYLCAWSLAGDSGQYFGPGTRLTVT.

This clone came up once. CDR3 DNA sequence: TGTGCCAGCAACCGGGACAGGGGATTTCGGGAAAAACTGTTTTTT. Protein sequence: CASNRDRGFREKLFF. The J gene is TRBJ1-4, the V gene TRBV2; TRBD1 matches at 10 bases. The CDR3 spans 15 residues. The J segment lost 8 bases and the V segment lost 7 bases, leaving 10 bases of the junction unmatched. From germline, CDR1 is SNHLY and CDR2 FYNNEI.

This chain uses TRBV28 with TRBJ2-1, with 8 bases lining up with TRBD1. The CDR3 length is 15 residues. Germline loops: CDR1 MDHEN, CDR2 SYDVKM. The V gene end was trimmed by 2 bases and the J gene end by 5 bases; junction bases not matched to a gene: 5. The CDR3 DNA is TGTGCCAGCAGTTTAGGACAGGGCAACAACAATGAGCAGTTCTTC. Its translation: CASSLGQGNNNEQFF. The whole variable domain, filled in from reference TRBV28 and TRBJ2-1, reads DVKVTQSSRYLVKRTGEKVFLECVQDMDHENMFWYRQDPGLGLRLIYFSYDVKMKEKGDIPEGYSVSREKKERFSLILESASTNQTSMYLCASSLGQGNNNEQFFGPGTRLTVL.

This clone was found a few times. The genes are TRBV6-5 and TRBJ1-6, with unresolved D. Germline CDR1 is MNHEY and CDR2 is SVGAGI. V was cut by 0 bases and J by 7 bases, with 4 bases left in between. This CDR3 is 13 amino acids long. The CDR3 is CASSYSGNSPLHF. CDR3 DNA: TGTGCCAGCAGTTACTCGGGGAATTCACCCCTCCACTTT.

V is TRBV6-1 and J is TRBJ2-2, with D tentatively TRBD2 (5 bases). The ends were cut back, 4 bases at V and 7 bases at J, with 7 bases in the middle. The CDR3 contains 12 residues. Germline assignment: CDR1 MNHNS and CDR2 SASEGT. CDR3 in amino acids: CASSGGIGELFF. In DNA, the CDR3 is TGTGCCAGCAGTGGAGGGATCGGGGAGCTGTTTTTT.

The chain links TRBV6-5 to TRBJ2-2; possible D gene TRBD1, 5 bases. This CDR3 has 15 amino acids. Trimming pared 6 bases from V and 4 bases from J, leaving 15 bases between. CDR1 and CDR2 (germline): MNHEY, SVGAGI. In nucleotides, the CDR3 is TGTGCCAGCAGCTGGGGCTCCTCGGGCACCGGGGAGCTGTTTTTT. It yields the protein CASSWGSSGTGELFF.

This clone was seen a few times. The chain combines TRBV27 with TRBJ1-5; D not certain. The CDR3 runs to 14 residues. Trimming took off 7 bases at V and 4 bases at J, with 14 bases between the two ends. Germline CDR1 reads MNHEY; CDR2 reads SMNVEV (reference sequence). CDR3 residues: CASTLRPGNQPQHF. CDR3 coding DNA: TGTGCCAGCACCCTTCGCCCCGGAAATCAGCCCCAGCATTTT.

The CDR3 DNA reads as TGTGCCACCAGTCTCGAGACTAGCGGGAACTCCTACAATGAGCAGTTCTTC. This gives the protein CATSLETSGNSYNEQFF. This chain connects TRBV15 to TRBJ2-1; 11 nucleotides line up with TRBD2. The CDR3 is 17 amino acids. Germline trimming cut 6 bases from V and 0 bases from J; bases unmatched to any gene: 7. The germline CDR1 and CDR2 sequences are LNHNV and YYDKDF (reference sequence).

V usage is TRBV29-1 and J usage is TRBJ2-5, with a weak D call TRBD1 (7 bases). The J call is uncertain, as TRBJ2-7 better fits the DNA end. The CDR3 has 12 amino acids. Looked up from germline, CDR1 is SQVTM and CDR2 is ANQGSEA. CDR3 DNA: TGCAGCGTTGCAGGGGGGACCGACGAGCAGTACTTC. Its protein product is CSVAGGTDEQYF.

The chain recombines TRBV28 with TRBJ2-3, with TRBD2 matching 10 bases. Trimming at V came to 5 bases and at J to 1 base, leaving 6 bases not matched to a gene. The germline V gene has CDR1 MDHEN and CDR2 SYDVKM. The CDR3 totals 16 residues. The CDR3 loop is CASSRRTSGRTDTQYF. The CDR3 DNA follows: TGTGCCAGCAGTCGGAGGACTAGCGGACGCACAGATACGCAGTATTTT.

CDR3 DNA sequence: TGTGCCAGCAAGGAGGGAGAAATTCTGGTCTCACCCCTCCACTTT. Protein product: CASKEGEILVSPLHF. The chain has TRBV27 and TRBJ1-6; D not resolved. The germline CDR1 and CDR2 sequences are MNHEY and SMNVEV (reference sequence). The CDR3 contains 15 residues. V was cut by 7 bases and J by 10 bases, with 20 bases left in between.

Only one count was recorded for this clone. The CDR3 bases are TGTGCCAGCAGCCAACTCGGGGGAGTCTACGAGCAGTACTTC. It codes for CASSQLGGVYEQYF. V and J are TRBV14 and TRBJ2-7; perhaps TRBD2 as D (6 bases). V was shortened by 2 bases and J by 3 bases, with 11 bases between the two germline ends. In germline, CDR1 is SGHDN, CDR2 FVKESK. The CDR3 runs 14 residues.